This is a list of T cell receptor beta chains from one sample in a study of cytomegalovirus exposure and HLA in healthy donors. Produced via immunoSEQ multiplex PCR; TCRdb's table is partial and in-frame only. The sample has 150,000 to 200,000 clones; around 86% are singletons. Input material: PBMCs. These receptors were collected from a man aged 50-60 years in good health and CMV-seropositive. Both conserved end residues are part of each CDR3. The D gene is left open where the match is weak. A row's size may be missing; if present it is once, few, many or a size class.

v_gene	j_gene	abundance	d_gene	CDR3nt	CDR3aa
TRBV10-1	TRBJ2-4	-	-	TGCGCCAGCCTTAGAGGAGGGGAAAACATTCAGTACTTC	CASLRGGENIQYF
TRBV7-9	TRBJ2-7	-	TRBD1	TGTGCCAGCAGCGTATTACGGACAGGCGGGTCCTACGAGCAGTACTTC	CASSVLRTGGSYEQYF
TRBV7-8	TRBJ1-2	-	TRBD1	TGTGCCAGCAGCCTGGGGACAGGGTCGAATGGCTACACCTTC	CASSLGTGSNGYTF
TRBV18	TRBJ2-1	-	TRBD2	TGTGCCAGCTCACCGGAAGCGGGAGCAGGCGAGCAGTTCTTC	CASSPEAGAGEQFF
TRBV6-1	TRBJ2-5	-	TRBD1	TGTGCCAGCCTACGGGACAGGGCAACAGAGACCCAGTACTTC	CASLRDRATETQYF
TRBV11-2	TRBJ2-1	-	TRBD2	TGTGCCAGCAGCTTAAAGGGACTAGTCTATAACAATGAGCAGTTCTTC	CASSLKGLVYNNEQFF
TRBV11-2	TRBJ2-7	-	TRBD1	TGTGCCAGCAGCTCCGGGACAGGTATGGGCTACGAGCAGTACTTC	CASSSGTGMGYEQYF
TRBV11-2	TRBJ2-1	-	TRBD2	TGTGCCAGCAGCGCAAGCGGGACTAGCCGAGGTAATGAGCAGTTCTTC	CASSASGTSRGNEQFF
TRBV10-3	TRBJ2-2	-	-	TGTGCCATCAGTGACCCCCCTAGCCCCGGGGAGCTGTTTTTT	CAISDPPSPGELFF
TRBV6-1	TRBJ1-1	-	TRBD1	TGTGCCAGCAACCCAGACAGGGGAGTAAATACTGAAGCTTTCTTT	CASNPDRGVNTEAFF
TRBV7-3	TRBJ2-2	-	TRBD2	TGTGCCAGCAGCTTAGCCAGCGGGGGTAACACCGGGGAGCTGTTTTTT	CASSLASGGNTGELFF
TRBV30	TRBJ1-5	few	-	TGTGCCTGGAGTGCCCCCGGTAGGGGTGGCAATCAGCCCCAGCATTTT	CAWSAPGRGGNQPQHF
TRBV7-9	TRBJ2-5	-	TRBD1	TGTTCCAGCAGCTCAGGGACAGGTGGGGAGACCCAGTACTTC	CSSSSGTGGETQYF
TRBV7-9	TRBJ2-3	-	TRBD2	TGTGCCAGCAGCTTATGGAGCGGGGGCCACACAGATACGCAGTATTTT	CASSLWSGGHTDTQYF
TRBV11-3	TRBJ2-7	-	TRBD1	TGTGCCAGCAGCTTAGGGACAGGAGAAGCTTACGAGCAGTACTTC	CASSLGTGEAYEQYF
TRBV7-9	TRBJ2-5	-	-	TGTGCCACCTCCACGGGGGAGACCCAGTACTTC	CATSTGETQYF
TRBV7-9	TRBJ2-1	-	-	TGTGCCAGCAGCGGCCTTACTGGGAGCCTCGAGTGGAATGAGCAGTTCTTC	CASSGLTGSLEWNEQFF
TRBV19	TRBJ2-7	-	-	TGTGCCAGTAGTGTCTTACCTCAGGGGTCCCCCTACGAGCAGTACTTC	CASSVLPQGSPYEQYF
TRBV9	TRBJ2-3	-	TRBD2	TGTGCCAGCAGCCTCCGGCCCCAACTAGCGGGAGGCACAGATACGCAGTATTTT	CASSLRPQLAGGTDTQYF
TRBV29-1	TRBJ2-3	-	TRBD2	TGCAGCGCTCGCGCGGGAGGGCCTGTAGATACGCAGTATTTT	CSARAGGPVDTQYF
TRBV5-1	TRBJ1-3	few	-	TGCGCCAGCAAACCCATGGAGTTCTCTGGAAACACCATATATTTT	CASKPMEFSGNTIYF
TRBV14	TRBJ2-5	-	TRBD2	TGTGCCAGCAGCCAGAACCGACTAGCGGGGATGGAGACCCAGTACTTC	CASSQNRLAGMETQYF
TRBV30	TRBJ1-2	-	TRBD1	TGTGCCTCAAACAGGGGAGGCTATGGCTACACCTTC	CASNRGGYGYTF
TRBV11-2	TRBJ2-7	-	TRBD2	TGTGCCAGCAGCTTCCCCGGGACTAGCGGATACGAGCAGTACTTC	CASSFPGTSGYEQYF
TRBV10-3	TRBJ2-7	-	-	TGTGCCATCAGTGAACCCAGGGGCCTCTCCTACGAGCAGTACTTC	CAISEPRGLSYEQYF
TRBV9	TRBJ2-3	-	-	TGTGCCAGCGGGGGGGCCGGGACAGATACGCAGTATTTT	CASGGAGTDTQYF
TRBV9	TRBJ1-6	once	-	TGTGCCAGCAGCGTACGGGAGACCTCCTATAATTCACCCCTCCACTTT	CASSVRETSYNSPLHF
TRBV28	TRBJ1-5	-	-	TGTGCCAGCAGTTGGTCCGGCAGGGGCGGCAATCAGCCCCAGCATTTT	CASSWSGRGGNQPQHF
TRBV28	TRBJ1-3	-	TRBD1	TGTGCCAGCAGTCCATCCGGGACAGGGGGCTCTGGAAACACCATATATTTT	CASSPSGTGGSGNTIYF
TRBV6-5	TRBJ2-7	once	-	TGTGCCAGCAGTTACTCAGCTCGTGCCTACGAGCAGTACTTC	CASSYSARAYEQYF
TRBV25-1	TRBJ2-2	-	-	TGTGCCAGCAGTGACGCGGGGACAGCGAACACCGGGGAGCTGTTTTTT	CASSDAGTANTGELFF
TRBV11-1	TRBJ2-7	-	TRBD2	TGTGCCAGCAGCTTTGGAAGCGGGGGCTACGAGCAGTACTTC	CASSFGSGGYEQYF
TRBV30	TRBJ2-1	-	-	TGTGCCTGGAGTTTCAAAGCCCCAGGGAAGTCCTACAATGAGCAGTTCTTC	CAWSFKAPGKSYNEQFF
TRBV15	TRBJ2-1	-	-	TGTGCCACCAGCAGAGTGGCGGACTATCACAATGAGCAGTTCTTC	CATSRVADYHNEQFF
TRBV11-1	TRBJ2-3	-	-	TGTGCCAGCAGCTACGGGACAACTACTAGCACAGATACGCAGTATTTT	CASSYGTTTSTDTQYF
TRBV6-5	TRBJ2-2	-	-	TGTGCCAGCAGTTACTCGTTTGCAGGGACCGGGGAGCTGTTTTTT	CASSYSFAGTGELFF
TRBV2	TRBJ2-7	-	TRBD1	TGTGCCAGAGAGAAACGGGACAGGGGTATGGTGCTTCGCGAGCAGTACTTC	CAREKRDRGMVLREQYF